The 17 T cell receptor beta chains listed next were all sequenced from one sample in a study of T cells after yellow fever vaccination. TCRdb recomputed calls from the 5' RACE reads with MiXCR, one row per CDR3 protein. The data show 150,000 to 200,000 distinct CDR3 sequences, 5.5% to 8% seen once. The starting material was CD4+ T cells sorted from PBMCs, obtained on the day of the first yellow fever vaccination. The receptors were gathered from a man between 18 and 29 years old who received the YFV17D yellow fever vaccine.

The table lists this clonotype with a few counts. Here the CDR3 reads CASLGDGGYTF. The CDR3 DNA is TGTGCCAGCCTTGGAGATGGTGGCTACACCTTC. The rearrangement uses TRBV6-6 and TRBJ1-2; D ambiguous. This CDR3 has 11 residues. V was clipped by 8 bases and J by 7 bases, with 11 bases between them. The germline V gene has CDR1 MNHNY and CDR2 SVGAGI (reference sequence).

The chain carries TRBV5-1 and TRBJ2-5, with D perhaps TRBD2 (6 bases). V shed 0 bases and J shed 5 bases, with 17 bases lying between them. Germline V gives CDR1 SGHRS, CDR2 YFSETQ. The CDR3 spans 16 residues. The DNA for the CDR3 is TGCGCCAGCAGCTTGGGCCGGGACTTTAGGGCCGAGACCCAGTACTTC. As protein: CASSLGRDFRAETQYF.

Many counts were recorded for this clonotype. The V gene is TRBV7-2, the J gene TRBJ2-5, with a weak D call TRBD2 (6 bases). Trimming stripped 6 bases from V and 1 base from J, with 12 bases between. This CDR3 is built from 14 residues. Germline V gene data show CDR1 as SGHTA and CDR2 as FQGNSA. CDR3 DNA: TGTGCCAGCAGTTTTGGCGGGGTCCAAGAGACCCAGTACTTC. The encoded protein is CASSFGGVQETQYF.

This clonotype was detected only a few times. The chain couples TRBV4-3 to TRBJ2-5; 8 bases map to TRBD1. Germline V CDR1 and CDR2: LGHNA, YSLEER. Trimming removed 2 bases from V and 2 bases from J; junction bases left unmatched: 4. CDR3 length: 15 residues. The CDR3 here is CASSQQRDRQETQYF. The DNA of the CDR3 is TGCGCCAGCAGCCAACAACGGGACAGGCAAGAGACCCAGTACTTC.

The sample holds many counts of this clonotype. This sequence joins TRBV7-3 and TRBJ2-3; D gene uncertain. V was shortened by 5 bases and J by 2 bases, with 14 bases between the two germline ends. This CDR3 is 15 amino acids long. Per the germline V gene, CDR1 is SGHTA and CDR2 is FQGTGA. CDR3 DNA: TGTGCCAGCAGCATAAGGCCATTGGCCACAGATACGCAGTATTTT. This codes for CASSIRPLATDTQYF. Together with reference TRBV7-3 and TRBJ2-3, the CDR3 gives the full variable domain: GAGVSQTPSNKVTEKGKYVELRCDPISGHTALYWYRQSLGQGPEFLIYFQGTGAADDSGLPNDRFFAVRPEGSVSTLKIQRTERGDSAVYLCASSIRPLATDTQYFGPGTRLTVL.

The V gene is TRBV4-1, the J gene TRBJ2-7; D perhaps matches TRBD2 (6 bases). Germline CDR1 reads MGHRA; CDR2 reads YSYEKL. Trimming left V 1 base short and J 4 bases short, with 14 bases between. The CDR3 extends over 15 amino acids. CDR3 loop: CASSQGTGLQYEQYF. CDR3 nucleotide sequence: TGCGCCAGCAGCCAAGGGACGGGACTCCAATACGAGCAGTACTTC.

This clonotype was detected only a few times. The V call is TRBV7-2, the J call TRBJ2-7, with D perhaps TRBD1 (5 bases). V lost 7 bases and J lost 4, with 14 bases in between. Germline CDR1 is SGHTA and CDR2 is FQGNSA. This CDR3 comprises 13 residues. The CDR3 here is CASNPHPGYEQYF. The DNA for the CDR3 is TGTGCCAGCAACCCCCACCCAGGGTACGAGCAGTACTTC.

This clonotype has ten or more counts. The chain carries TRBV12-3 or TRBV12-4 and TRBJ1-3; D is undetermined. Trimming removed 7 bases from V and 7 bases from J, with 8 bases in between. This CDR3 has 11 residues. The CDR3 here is CASTLVNTIYF. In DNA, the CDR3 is TGTGCCAGCACCCTGGTTAACACCATATATTTT.

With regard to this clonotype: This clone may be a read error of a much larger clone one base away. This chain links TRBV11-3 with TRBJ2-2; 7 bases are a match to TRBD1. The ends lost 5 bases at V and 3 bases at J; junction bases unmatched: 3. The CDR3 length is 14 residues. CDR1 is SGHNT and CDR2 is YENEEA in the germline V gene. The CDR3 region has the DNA TGTGCCAGCAGCCGTGGGACAGACACCGGGGAGCTGTTTTTT. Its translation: CASSRGTDTGELFF.

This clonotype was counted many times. CDR3 in amino acids: CSVEWWRGTDTQYF. CDR3 DNA sequence: TGCAGCGTTGAATGGTGGCGGGGCACAGATACGCAGTATTTT. This rearrangement joins TRBV29-1 to TRBJ2-3, with TRBD2 as a possible D gene (5 bases). The CDR3 extends over 14 amino acids. Germline lookup yields CDR1 SQVTM and CDR2 ANQGSEA. V was trimmed by 2 bases and J by 1 base, leaving 10 bases between them.

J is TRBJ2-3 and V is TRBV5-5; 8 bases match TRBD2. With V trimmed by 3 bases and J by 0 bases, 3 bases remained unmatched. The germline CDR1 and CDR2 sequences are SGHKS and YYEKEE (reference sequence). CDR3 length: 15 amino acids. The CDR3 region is CASSSRGASTDTQYF. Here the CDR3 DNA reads TGTGCCAGCAGCTCGCGGGGGGCTAGCACAGATACGCAGTATTTT.

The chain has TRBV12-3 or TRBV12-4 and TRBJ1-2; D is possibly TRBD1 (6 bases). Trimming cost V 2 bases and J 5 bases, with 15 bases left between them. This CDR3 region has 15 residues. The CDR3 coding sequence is TGTGCCAGCAGTTTATCACAGGGAAATCATTATGGCTACACCTTC. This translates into CASSLSQGNHYGYTF.

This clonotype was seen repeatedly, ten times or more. This CDR3 is CASALGPHTDTQYF. Here the CDR3 DNA reads TGTGCCAGCGCCCTAGGGCCACACACAGATACGCAGTATTTT. The genes are TRBV25-1 and TRBJ2-3; no reliable D call. This CDR3 comprises 14 residues. The V gene's germline CDR1 is MGHDK and CDR2 SYGVNS. V lost 8 bases to trimming and J lost 2 bases, with 14 bases between them.

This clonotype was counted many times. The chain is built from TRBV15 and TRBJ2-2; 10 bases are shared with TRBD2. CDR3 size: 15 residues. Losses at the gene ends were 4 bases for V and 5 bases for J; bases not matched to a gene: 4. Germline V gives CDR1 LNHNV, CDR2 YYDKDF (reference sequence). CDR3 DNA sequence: TGTGCCACCAGCAACCAACTAGCGGGGACCGGGGAGCTGTTTTTT. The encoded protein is CATSNQLAGTGELFF.

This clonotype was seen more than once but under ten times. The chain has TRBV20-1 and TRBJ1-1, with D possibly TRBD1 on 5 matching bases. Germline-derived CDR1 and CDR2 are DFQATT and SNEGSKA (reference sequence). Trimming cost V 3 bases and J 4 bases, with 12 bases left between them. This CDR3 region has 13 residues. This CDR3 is CSASPRAFTEAFF. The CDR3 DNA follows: TGCAGTGCTAGTCCCAGGGCTTTCACTGAAGCTTTCTTT.

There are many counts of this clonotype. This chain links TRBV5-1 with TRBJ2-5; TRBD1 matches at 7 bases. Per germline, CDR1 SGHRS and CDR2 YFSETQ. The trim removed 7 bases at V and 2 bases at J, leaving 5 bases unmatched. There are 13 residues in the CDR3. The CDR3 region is CASGMGQQETQYF. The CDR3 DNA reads TGCGCCAGCGGCATGGGACAGCAAGAGACCCAGTACTTC.

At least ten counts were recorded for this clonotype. The DNA for the CDR3 is TGTGCCAGCAAGAGCGGGATAACGAGCCCCTACGAGCAGTACGTC. This translates into CASKSGITSPYEQYV. The chain is built from TRBV5-6 and TRBJ2-7, with 7 bases matching TRBD2. The CDR3 extends over 15 amino acids. CDR1 is SGHDT and CDR2 is YYEEEE in the germline V gene. The J segment lost 2 bases and the V segment lost 6 bases, leaving 11 bases of the junction unmatched.